The sequence of this TCR beta chain was determined in a study of T cell responses to AZD1222 COVID-19 vaccine. This CDR3 has 17 amino acids. After removal of 6 bases from V and 4 bases from J, the junction contained 15 bases not matched to a gene. Germline CDR1 reads MNHNY; CDR2 reads SVGAGI (reference sequence). On this clone itself: Its target is unknown.

Study findings and constraints: Baseline seropositivity characterized only 5 to 7 AZD1222 recipients. Females outnumbered males among donors, who were mostly white British; clonal diversity was possibly underestimated.

Profiling relied on immunoSEQ multiplex PCR, and the TCRdb table lists in-frame clones only, not all of them. The table has about 78,000 clones, 75% to 95% seen once. V gene TRBV6-6 combines with J gene TRBJ1-5, with 7 bases aligning to TRBD1. This sequence was found in an adult who received the AZD1222 COVID-19 vaccine. This material consisted of peripheral blood, taken 28 days after the second AZD1222 dose. CDR3 nucleotides: TGTGCCAGCAGCCGACAGGGACCCAATCAAGGAAATCAGCCCCAGCATTTT. Amino acids: CASSRQGPNQGNQPQHF.